These 14 T cell receptor beta chains were all obtained from the same sample, sequenced in a study of cytomegalovirus exposure and HLA in healthy donors. The PCR was carried out with 60 Vbeta primers and 13 Jbeta primers. Profiling relied on immunoSEQ multiplex PCR, and the TCRdb table lists in-frame clones only, not all of them. The table lists roughly 150,000 clones, roughly 77% of them singletons, with about 11% in the top ten. The material sequenced was PBMCs. The receptors come from a man younger than 35 in good health and CMV-seropositive.

The chain carries TRBV27 and TRBJ1-5; a weak D match, TRBD1 (6 bases). Germline CDR1 and CDR2: MNHEY and SMNVEV (reference sequence). The CDR3 is 14 amino acids. V gave up 6 bases and J gave up 0 bases, with 9 bases separating them. CDR3 nucleotides: TGTGCCAGCAGAGGGACAAATAGCAATCAGCCCCAGCATTTT. Translation: CASRGTNSNQPQHF.

This clone was counted between two and nine times. V gene TRBV28 combines with J gene TRBJ1-1; D is unresolved. Trimming stripped 3 bases from V and 7 bases from J, with 9 bases between. The CDR3 sequence is 12 residues long. Germline lookup yields CDR1 MDHEN and CDR2 SYDVKM. This CDR3 is CASSFMLGEAFF. CDR3 in DNA: TGTGCCAGCAGTTTTATGCTCGGTGAAGCTTTCTTT.

The chain combines TRBV5-4 with TRBJ2-7; 10 bases align to TRBD2. Germline V gene sequence: CDR1 SGHNT, CDR2 YYREEE (reference sequence). V shed 4 bases and J 3 bases; nucleotides not matched to a gene: 7. The CDR3 sequence is 15 residues long. CDR3 in amino acids: CASSPRLAGHYEQYF. CDR3 in DNA: TGTGCCAGCAGCCCCAGACTAGCGGGCCACTACGAGCAGTACTTC.

There are a few counts of this clone. The V gene is TRBV28, the J gene TRBJ1-1; D call uncertain. The germline V gene encodes CDR1 MDHEN and CDR2 SYDVKM. The V end lost 2 bases, the J end lost 9 bases, and 10 bases lay between the germline ends. This CDR3 has 12 amino acids. The CDR3 DNA is TGTGCCAGCAGTTTAAGAGGGAGGAAAGCTTTCTTT. As protein: CASSLRGRKAFF.

This clone was counted only a few times. CDR3 amino acids: CASTTPSGGLAGIGEQFF. CDR3 coding DNA: TGTGCCAGCACCACCCCCTCGGGGGGTCTAGCGGGGATCGGGGAGCAGTTCTTC. This chain links TRBV28 with TRBJ2-1; 9 bases align to TRBD2. V gave up 7 bases and J gave up 10 bases; unmatched junction bases: 23. The CDR3 contains 18 residues. CDR1 is MDHEN, CDR2 SYDVKM, per germline.

The V call is TRBV19, the J call TRBJ2-5; 10 bases are shared with TRBD2. The CDR3 has 16 residues. Germline V gene sequence: CDR1 LNHDA, CDR2 SQIVND (reference sequence). Trimming at V came to 4 bases and at J to 4 bases, leaving 9 bases not matched to a gene. Here the CDR3 reads CASSTGLAVVGETQYF. In nucleotides, the CDR3 is TGTGCCAGTAGTACCGGACTAGCGGTGGTCGGAGAGACCCAGTACTTC.

This clone has only one observation. The V gene is TRBV6-1, the J gene TRBJ2-2, with 9 nucleotides matching TRBD1. The junction had 4 bases not matched to a gene; V was cut back by 4 bases and J by 4 bases. CDR3 length: 15 amino acids. Germline CDR1 and CDR2: MNHNS and SASEGT. The CDR3 protein is CASSARTGVTGELFF. CDR3 nucleotides: TGTGCCAGCAGTGCCAGGACAGGGGTCACCGGGGAGCTGTTTTTT.

The V and J genes are TRBV11-2 and TRBJ2-1; weak D call: TRBD2 (5 bases). This CDR3 spans 15 amino acids. V lost 2 bases to trimming and J lost 0 bases, with 8 bases between them. From germline, CDR1 is SGHAT and CDR2 FQNNGV. CDR3 DNA: TGTGCCAGCAGCTTAATCGGGGTCTCCTACAATGAGCAGTTCTTC. Protein sequence: CASSLIGVSYNEQFF.

The chain has TRBV5-1 and TRBJ2-1; D perhaps matches TRBD2 (6 bases). Looked up from germline, CDR1 is SGHRS and CDR2 is YFSETQ. This CDR3 comprises 16 residues. Trimming cost V 4 bases and J 5 bases, with 19 bases left between them. CDR3 nucleotide sequence: TGCGCCAGCAGCCCTACCCCGGGACTGGGGAACAATGAGCAGTTCTTC. Its translation is CASSPTPGLGNNEQFF.

The chain is built from TRBV5-4 and TRBJ2-3; 11 bases match TRBD2. Trimming took 4 bases from V and 2 from J; bases not matched to a gene: 6. The CDR3 contains 16 residues. Germline lookup yields CDR1 SGHNT and CDR2 YYREEE (reference sequence). The CDR3 protein is CASSLVAGGPTDTQYF. The CDR3 DNA sequence: TGTGCCAGCAGCCTGGTAGCGGGAGGGCCCACAGATACGCAGTATTTT.

The genes are TRBV4-2 and TRBJ2-1; 7 bases agree with TRBD1. Per the germline V gene, CDR1 is LGHNA and CDR2 is YNFKEQ. Losses at the gene ends were 3 bases for V and 3 bases for J; bases not matched to a gene: 14. CDR3 length equals 18 residues. CDR3 in amino acids: CASSQSRPRDSLYNEQFF. The CDR3 DNA sequence: TGTGCCAGCAGCCAGAGCAGACCTAGGGACAGTCTCTACAATGAGCAGTTCTTC.

CDR3 in amino acids: CASSQGNARAGELFF. CDR3 nucleotide sequence: TGTGCCAGCAGCCAGGGCAATGCGAGGGCCGGGGAGCTGTTTTTT. The chain uses TRBV4-2 and TRBJ2-2, with TRBD2 as a possible D gene (5 bases). Trimming removed 3 bases from V and 6 bases from J, with 14 bases in between. Germline loops: CDR1 LGHNA, CDR2 YNFKEQ. The CDR3 spans 15 residues.

The chain carries TRBV28 and TRBJ2-1; D is unresolved. Germline CDR1 is MDHEN and CDR2 is SYDVKM. There are 14 residues in the CDR3. V lost 2 bases and J 8 bases, leaving 13 bases between the germline ends. In nucleotides, the CDR3 is TGTGCCAGCAGTTTACTACGAGCCACCGATGAGCAGTTCTTC. Its translation: CASSLLRATDEQFF.

The chain carries TRBV13 and TRBJ1-4; 9 bases fit TRBD1. Germline V CDR1 and CDR2: PRHDT, FYEKMQ (reference sequence). The CDR3 spans 16 residues. The V segment lost 5 bases and the J segment 0 bases; nucleotides outside the gene matches: 4. The CDR3 sequence: CASSRGQGSTNEKLFF. DNA for the CDR3: TGTGCCAGCAGCCGGGGACAGGGATCAACTAATGAAAAACTGTTTTTT. The whole variable domain, remainder taken from reference TRBV13 and TRBJ1-4, is AAGVIQSPRHLIKEKRETATLKCYPIPRHDTVYWYQQGPGQDPQFLISFYEKMQSDKGSIPDRFSAQQFSDYHSELNMSSLELGDSALYFCASSRGQGSTNEKLFFGSGTQLSVL.